The clone carrying this T cell receptor (beta chain) was detected a few times. The entry originates in a study of blood T cell repertoires in COVID-19. Overall study: The study drew acute and convalescent COVID-19 samples from the United States, Italy and Spain. T cells, B-cell-depleted T cells, or PBMCs provided the cDNA or gDNA that served as material.

The protocol was immunoSEQ multiplex PCR, while the TCRdb copy is restricted to in-frame clones and leaves out a portion. Here the sample spans over 110,000 clones, nearly 85% being singletons. CDR1 and CDR2 from the germline V gene are SQVTM and ANQGSEA. There are 14 residues in the CDR3. V lost 5 bases and J lost 4, with 16 bases in between. Participants spanned ages about 18 to 89 years and resided in 20 to 30 US areas. Cohort placement rested on clinical history that participants reported themselves. The receptor comes from a man aged 45-65 years in a cohort exposed to, infected with or recovered from COVID-19 (not recorded which). Sequenced sample: PBMCs or T cells enriched from blood (not recorded which). The chain has TRBV29-1 and TRBJ2-3, with D perhaps TRBD2 (5 bases). The CDR3 region is CSVPPEDAPDTQYF. The CDR3 DNA is TGCAGCGTTCCGCCGGAGGACGCACCAGATACGCAGTATTTT.